The present T cell receptor beta chain was sequenced within a study of blood T cell repertoires in COVID-19. Whole-study context: Collection of acute and convalescent COVID-19 samples took place in the United States, Italy and Spain.

The length of the CDR3 is 15 residues. CDR1 and CDR2 (germline): SGDLS, YYNGEE. V was pared by 3 bases and J by 2 bases, with 4 bases of the junction left unmatched. This clone was picked up one time. Other DNA sequences within the sample encode an identical CDR3. The assay was immunoSEQ multiplex PCR, and TCRdb's table has in-frame clones only and misses some. Of 270,000 or so clones in the sample, around nine tenths were seen once. The V call is TRBV9, the J call TRBJ1-2; TRBD1 aligns across 10 bases. Specimen: peripheral blood. The sequence was collected from a woman in her thirties or forties who had recovered from COVID-19. The DNA of the CDR3 is TGTGCCAGCAGCGCTAGGACAGGGGGGAACTATGGCTACACCTTC. Protein product: CASSARTGGNYGYTF.